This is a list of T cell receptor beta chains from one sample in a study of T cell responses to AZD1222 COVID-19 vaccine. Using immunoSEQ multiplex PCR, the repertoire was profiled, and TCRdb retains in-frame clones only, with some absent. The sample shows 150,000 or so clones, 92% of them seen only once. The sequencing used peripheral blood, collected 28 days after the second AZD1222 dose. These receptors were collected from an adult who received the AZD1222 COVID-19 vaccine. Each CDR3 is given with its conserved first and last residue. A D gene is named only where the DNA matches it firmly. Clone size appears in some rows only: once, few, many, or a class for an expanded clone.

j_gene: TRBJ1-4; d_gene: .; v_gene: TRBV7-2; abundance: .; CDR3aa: CASSLVRTSEKLFF; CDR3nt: TGTGCCAGCAGCTTAGTTAGGACCAGCGAAAAACTGTTTTTT
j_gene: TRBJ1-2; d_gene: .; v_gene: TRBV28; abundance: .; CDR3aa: CASSSSDSRYGYTF; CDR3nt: TGTGCCAGCAGTTCCTCGGACAGCCGCTATGGCTACACCTTC
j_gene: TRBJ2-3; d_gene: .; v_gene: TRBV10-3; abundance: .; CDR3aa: CAIRNRGGDTDTQYF; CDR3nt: TGTGCCATCAGGAACAGGGGAGGGGACACAGATACGCAGTATTTT
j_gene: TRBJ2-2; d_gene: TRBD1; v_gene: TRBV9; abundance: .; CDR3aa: CASSPGQGAGGELFF; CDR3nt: TGTGCCAGCAGCCCGGGACAGGGGGCGGGCGGGGAGCTGTTTTTT
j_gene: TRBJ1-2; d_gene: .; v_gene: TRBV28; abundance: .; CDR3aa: CASSLAGVGNGYTF; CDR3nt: TGTGCCAGCAGTTTAGCAGGGGTCGGGAATGGCTACACCTTC
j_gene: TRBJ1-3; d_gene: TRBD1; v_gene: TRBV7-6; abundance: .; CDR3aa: CASSSIKDRAGNTIYF; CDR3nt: TGTGCCAGCAGCTCTATAAAGGACAGGGCTGGAAACACCATATATTTT
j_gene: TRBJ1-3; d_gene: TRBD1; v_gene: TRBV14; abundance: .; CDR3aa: CASSQGTFGTGGSGNTIYF; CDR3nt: TGTGCCAGCAGCCAAGGAACCTTTGGGACAGGGGGCTCTGGAAACACCATATATTTT
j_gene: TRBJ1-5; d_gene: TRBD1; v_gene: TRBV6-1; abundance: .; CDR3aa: CASSESDRGGQPQHF; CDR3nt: TGTGCCAGCAGTGAATCGGACAGGGGTGGTCAGCCCCAGCATTTT
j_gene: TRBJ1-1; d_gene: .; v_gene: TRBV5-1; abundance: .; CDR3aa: CASSLGGTNTEAFF; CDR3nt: TGCGCCAGCAGCTTGGGGGGCACGAACACTGAAGCTTTCTTT
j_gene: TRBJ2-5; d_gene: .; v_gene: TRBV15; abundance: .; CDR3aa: CATSPVGRREETQYF; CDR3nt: TGTGCCACCAGCCCTGTGGGCAGGAGGGAAGAGACCCAGTACTTC
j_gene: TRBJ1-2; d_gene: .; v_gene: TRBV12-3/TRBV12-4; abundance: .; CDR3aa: CASSPDANGYTF; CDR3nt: TGTGCCAGCAGCCCGGACGCGAATGGCTACACCTTC
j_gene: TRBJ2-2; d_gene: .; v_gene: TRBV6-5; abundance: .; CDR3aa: CASSYQGRTGELFF; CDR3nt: TGTGCCAGCAGTTACCAGGGGCGGACCGGGGAGCTGTTTTTT
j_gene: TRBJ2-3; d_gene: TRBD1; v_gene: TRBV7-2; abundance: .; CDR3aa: CASSVDRGPGTDTQYF; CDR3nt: TGTGCCAGCAGCGTGGACAGGGGCCCAGGCACAGATACGCAGTATTTT
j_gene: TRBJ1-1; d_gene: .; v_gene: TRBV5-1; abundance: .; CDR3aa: CASSQGVNTEAFF; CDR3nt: TGCGCCAGCAGCCAAGGGGTCAACACTGAAGCTTTCTTT
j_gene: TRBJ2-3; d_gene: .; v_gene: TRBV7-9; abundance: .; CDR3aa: CASSMYGTAPSDTQYF; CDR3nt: TGTGCCAGCAGCATGTACGGGACGGCACCATCGGATACGCAGTATTTT
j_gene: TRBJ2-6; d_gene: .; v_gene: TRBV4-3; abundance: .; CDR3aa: CASSQGTRAAGANVLTF; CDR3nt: TGCGCCAGCAGCCAGGGAACCAGGGCCGCTGGGGCCAACGTCCTGACTTTC
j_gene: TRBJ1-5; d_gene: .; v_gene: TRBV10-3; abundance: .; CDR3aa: CAARGGNQPQHF; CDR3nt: TGTGCCGCCCGGGGGGGCAATCAGCCCCAGCATTTT
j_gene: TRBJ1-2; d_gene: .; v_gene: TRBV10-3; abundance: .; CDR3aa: CAISDGTSRLYGYTF; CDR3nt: TGTGCCATCAGTGACGGGACATCCAGGCTCTATGGCTACACCTTC
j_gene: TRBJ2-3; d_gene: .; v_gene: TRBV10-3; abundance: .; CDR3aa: CAIKGGQVMADTQYF; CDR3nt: TGTGCCATCAAGGGGGGCCAGGTAATGGCAGATACGCAGTATTTT
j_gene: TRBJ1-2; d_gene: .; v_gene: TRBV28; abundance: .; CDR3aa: CASSSYRDGNYGYTF; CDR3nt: TGTGCCAGCAGTTCTTACCGGGACGGAAACTATGGCTACACCTTC
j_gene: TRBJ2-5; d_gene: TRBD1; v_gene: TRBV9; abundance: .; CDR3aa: CASTPTGGNQETQYF; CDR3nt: TGTGCCAGCACACCGACAGGGGGCAACCAAGAGACCCAGTACTTC
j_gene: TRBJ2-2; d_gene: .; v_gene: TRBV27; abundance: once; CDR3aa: CASSLGTGELFF; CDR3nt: TGTGCCAGCAGTTTAGGGACCGGGGAGCTGTTTTTT
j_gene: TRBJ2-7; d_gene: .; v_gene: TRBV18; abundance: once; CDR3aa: CASSPPGVGEQYF; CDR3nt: TGTGCCAGCTCACCACCGGGGGTAGGCGAGCAGTACTTC
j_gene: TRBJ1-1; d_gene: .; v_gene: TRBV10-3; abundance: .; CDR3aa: CAISDVGDPVNTEAFF; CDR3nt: TGTGCCATCAGTGACGTGGGGGACCCCGTGAACACTGAAGCTTTCTTT